The clone carrying this T cell receptor (beta chain) was detected only a few times. Its specificity is unknown. The data stem from a study of blood T cells in healthy people across ages. A J-beta primer mix and a sample-barcoded 5' primer were used in a second PCR of about 6 to 12 cycles. TCRdb analysed the 5' RACE reads with MiXCR anew, one entry per CDR3 protein. The sample carries 1.5 million to 2 million distinct CDR3 sequences, around half recorded once. Study-wide results and limits: Changes in expanded clonotypes were possibly confounded, as the CMV status of donors was unknown.

Germline V gene lookup returns CDR1 KGHSH and CDR2 LQKENI. V was pared by 2 bases and J by 0 bases, with 3 bases of the junction left unmatched. The CDR3 is 17 residues long. The sequenced material came from blood. This clonotype was sampled from a middle-aged woman in good health. The chain uses TRBV18 and TRBJ2-7, with TRBD2 matching 14 bases. CDR3 in DNA: TGTGCCAGCTCACCAAGGACTAGCGGGGGGTCCTCCTACGAGCAGTACTTC. Translating gives CASSPRTSGGSSYEQYF.